These 24 T cell receptor beta chains came from one sample sequenced in a study of blood T cells in healthy people across ages. Combining a sample-barcoded 5' primer with a J-beta primer mix, a second PCR ran for about 6 to 12 cycles. TCRdb re-analysed the 5' RACE reads in MiXCR, keeping a single row per CDR3 protein. The repertoire includes roughly 1,700,000 distinct CDR3 sequences, over 25% of them detected once, and 7.7% sits in the top ten. The sequenced material came from blood. The receptors here all came from a woman aged 25-40 years in good health.

This clonotype was seen a handful of times. The chain is built from TRBV7-2 and TRBJ2-7; TRBD2 is a possible D gene (6 bases). Germline lookup yields CDR1 SGHTA and CDR2 FQGNSA. V was shortened by 5 bases and J by 3 bases, with 17 bases between the two germline ends. CDR3 length: 15 residues. The CDR3 bases are TGTGCCAGCAGCCCTTACGGGAGAGGGAGCTACGAGCAGTACTTC. It encodes CASSPYGRGSYEQYF. The variable domain in full, with the rest retrieved from reference TRBV7-2 and TRBJ2-7, is GAGVSQSPSNKVTEKGKDVELRCDPISGHTALYWYRQSLGQGLEFLIYFQGNSAPDKSGLPSDRFSAERTGGSVSTLTIQRTQQEDSAVYLCASSPYGRGSYEQYFGPGTRLTVT.

At least ten counts were recorded for this clonotype. J is TRBJ2-5 and V is TRBV29-1; the D gene is possibly TRBD1 (6 bases). V was trimmed by 3 bases and J by 4 bases, leaving 12 bases between them. CDR3 length equals 13 residues. Germline V gives CDR1 SQVTM, CDR2 ANQGSEA. CDR3 protein: CSVEVRGLETQYF. In DNA form, the CDR3 reads TGCAGCGTTGAGGTCAGGGGATTAGAGACCCAGTACTTC.

This chain joins TRBV19 and TRBJ2-1; tentative D call: TRBD2 (6 bases). Trimming removed 5 bases from V and 5 bases from J, with 19 bases in between. The CDR3 length is 16 residues. Germline loops: CDR1 LNHDA, CDR2 SQIVND (reference sequence). The CDR3 reads CASSGRPGLRNNEQFF. DNA of the CDR3: TGTGCCAGTAGTGGCCGGCCGGGACTTCGAAACAATGAGCAGTTCTTC. The full variable domain, with the rest looked up from reference TRBV19 and TRBJ2-1, is DGGITQSPKYLFRKEGQNVTLSCEQNLNHDAMYWYRQDPGQGLRLIYYSQIVNDFQKGDIAEGYSVSREKKESFPLTVTSAQKNPTAFYLCASSGRPGLRNNEQFFGPGTRLTVL.

This chain connects TRBV30 to TRBJ1-4, with D possibly matching TRBD1 (5 bases). The germline V gene has CDR1 GTSNPN and CDR2 SVGIG (reference sequence). The germline V and J ends were trimmed by 3 bases and 5 bases, with 10 bases remaining between them. There are 13 residues in the CDR3. As DNA, the CDR3 is TGTGCCTGGAGCCGGGGGGGGAATGAAAAACTGTTTTTT. Its protein is CAWSRGGNEKLFF.

In this sample, this clonotype turned up a few times. The chain recombines TRBV5-1 with TRBJ1-3, with 7 positions matching TRBD1. There are 15 residues in the CDR3. CDR1 and CDR2 (germline): SGHRS, YFSETQ. J lost 4 bases, V lost 3 bases, and 7 bases had no gene match. CDR3 DNA sequence: TGCGCCAGCAGCTGGGGCACAGGGGCCGGAAACACCATATATTTT. It is translated as CASSWGTGAGNTIYF.

This clonotype has only a few counts. The chain joins TRBV6-6 to TRBJ2-1; tentative D call: TRBD2 (5 bases). CDR3 length: 14 amino acids. V lost 6 bases, J lost 5 bases, and 14 bases lay in between. Looked up from germline, CDR1 is MNHNY and CDR2 is SVGAGI (reference sequence). In DNA, the CDR3 is TGTGCCAGCAGCGACCATGGACTGAACAATGAGCAGTTCTTC. Its protein product is CASSDHGLNNEQFF.

This chain joins TRBV28 and TRBJ2-1; 10 positions agree with TRBD2. The CDR3 sequence is 18 residues long. In germline, CDR1 is MDHEN, CDR2 SYDVKM. Unmatched junction bases numbered 12, after V lost 6 bases and J lost 1 base. This CDR3 reads CASSPGLAACGSYNEQFF. The CDR3 DNA sequence: TGTGCCAGCAGCCCAGGACTAGCGGCATGTGGTTCCTACAATGAGCAGTTCTTC.

The V gene is TRBV7-2, the J gene TRBJ2-7; 16 bases line up with TRBD2. The ends lost 4 bases at V and 6 bases at J; junction bases unmatched: 6. Per germline, CDR1 SGHTA and CDR2 FQGNSA. The CDR3 contains 16 residues. The CDR3 protein is CASSSPGLAGGGEQYF. DNA of the CDR3: TGTGCCAGCAGCTCACCGGGACTAGCGGGAGGGGGCGAGCAGTACTTC.

The chain carries TRBV4-2 and TRBJ2-7, with unresolved D. The CDR3 has 16 residues. Per germline, CDR1 LGHNA and CDR2 YNFKEQ. Between the trimmed V and J ends, which lost 1 base and 3 bases, there was a span of 16 bases. The CDR3 here is CASSQVWESTSYEQYF. In DNA, the CDR3 is TGTGCCAGCAGCCAAGTCTGGGAATCGACGAGCTACGAGCAGTACTTC.

This clonotype was seen more than once but under ten times. The rearrangement joins TRBV21-1 to TRBJ2-3; the DNA was not used to check the table's D call, TRBD1. TRBV21-1 counts as a pseudogene. This CDR3 spans 19 amino acids. CDR3 amino acids: CASSKAREEGGQAPDTQYF. Written as DNA, the CDR3 is TGTGCCAGCAGCAAAGCTAGGGAGGAGGGGGGTCAGGCTCCAGATACGCAGTATTTT.

This clonotype occurred many times. CDR3 nucleotides: TGCGCCAGCAGCCCGCTCCCAGGGGAACCCTACGAGCAGTACTTC. Translated: CASSPLPGEPYEQYF. The J gene is TRBJ2-7, the V gene TRBV5-1; tentative D call: TRBD1 (6 bases). The CDR3 covers 15 residues. V was clipped by 4 bases and J by 2 bases, with 16 bases between them. Germline V gene data show CDR1 as SGHRS and CDR2 as YFSETQ.

The gene calls are TRBV15 and TRBJ2-1, with a weak D call TRBD1 (6 bases). Germline CDR1 reads LNHNV; CDR2 reads YYDKDF (reference sequence). Trimming pared 0 bases from V and 13 bases from J, leaving 16 bases between. This CDR3 is built from 14 residues. This chain's CDR3 is CATSRDSRGETQFF. CDR3 DNA sequence: TGTGCCACCAGCAGAGATTCCAGGGGAGAGACCCAGTTCTTC.

CDR3 residues: CAWSVASDTQYF. CDR3 bases: TGTGCCTGGAGTGTTGCTTCAGATACGCAGTATTTT. The genes are TRBV30 and TRBJ2-3; D is uncertain. The germline V gene encodes CDR1 GTSNPN and CDR2 SVGIG (reference sequence). The CDR3 loop spans 12 amino acids. V lost 0 bases and J lost 4, with 5 bases in between.

V usage is TRBV2 and J usage is TRBJ2-5, with D possibly TRBD2 on 5 matching bases. The CDR3 sequence is 11 residues long. The ends were cut back, 5 bases at V and 7 bases at J, with 8 bases in the middle. Germline CDR1 reads SNHLY; CDR2 reads FYNNEI. The CDR3 region has the DNA TGTGCCAGCAGTCAACGGGGGACCCAGTACTTC. Its protein is CASSQRGTQYF.

The V gene is TRBV14, the J gene TRBJ2-7; TRBD2 agrees at 10 bases. Germline trimming cut 3 bases from V and 3 bases from J; bases unmatched to any gene: 5. The CDR3 length is 15 residues. Germline-derived CDR1 and CDR2 are SGHDN and FVKESK. This CDR3 reads CASSHGTSAFYEQYF. CDR3 sequence (DNA): TGTGCCAGCAGCCACGGGACTAGCGCGTTCTACGAGCAGTACTTC.

This clonotype was counted ten times or more. The chain recombines TRBV20-1 with TRBJ2-7; the D gene is possibly TRBD2 (5 bases). Germline-derived CDR1 and CDR2 are DFQATT and SNEGSKA (reference sequence). V gave up 1 base and J gave up 4 bases, with 14 bases separating them. This CDR3 is built from 14 residues. The CDR3 reads CSARGFGLSYEQYF. CDR3 nucleotides: TGCAGTGCTAGAGGGTTCGGACTCTCGTACGAGCAGTACTTC.

This clonotype was counted between two and nine times. V and J are TRBV7-9 and TRBJ1-6; perhaps TRBD1 as D (5 bases). The CDR3 contains 14 residues. Looked up from germline, CDR1 is SEHNR and CDR2 is FQNEAQ (reference sequence). Trimming took 2 bases from V and 10 from J, leaving 12 bases between them. CDR3 protein: CASSLQDIRSPLHF. CDR3 DNA: TGTGCCAGCAGCTTACAGGACATCCGATCACCCCTCCACTTT.

The rearrangement joins TRBV24-1 to TRBJ1-2, with D perhaps TRBD1 (6 bases). This CDR3 has 13 residues. CDR1 and CDR2 from the germline V gene are KGHDR and SFDVKD. V dropped 9 bases and J dropped 3 bases, with 13 bases sitting between them. In DNA form, the CDR3 reads TGTGCCACCGGAACTGCAGGGGACTATGGCTACACCTTC. Protein sequence: CATGTAGDYGYTF.

This clonotype turned up a few times. The rearrangement joins TRBV6-5 to TRBJ2-7; 7 nucleotides align to TRBD1. V shed 5 bases, J shed 2 bases, and the junction held 9 bases outside the gene matches. Germline V lookup: CDR1 MNHEY, CDR2 SVGAGI. This CDR3 is built from 15 residues. The chain's CDR3 is CASSRRTGYTYEQYF. The CDR3 DNA follows: TGTGCCAGCAGTCGTCGGACAGGCTATACCTACGAGCAGTACTTC.

The V gene is TRBV10-3, the J gene TRBJ1-2; weak D call: TRBD1 (6 bases). V was shortened by 11 bases and J by 4 bases, with 17 bases between the two germline ends. Germline-derived CDR1 and CDR2 are ENHRY and SYGVKD. CDR3 size: 13 residues. This chain's CDR3 is CAAVAGAGYGYTF. The CDR3 DNA is TGTGCCGCCGTGGCAGGGGCCGGCTATGGCTACACCTTC.

This clonotype was counted at least ten times. The rearrangement links TRBV7-2 to TRBJ2-3; D call uncertain. The germline V gene has CDR1 SGHTA and CDR2 FQGNSA. Trimming removed 5 bases from V and 0 bases from J, with 12 bases in between. The CDR3 consists of 15 residues. CDR3 protein: CASSAYFTSTDTQYF. The CDR3 bases are TGTGCCAGCAGCGCCTACTTCACTAGCACAGATACGCAGTATTTT.

The chain carries TRBV11-2 and TRBJ2-3; 7 positions agree with TRBD1. The CDR3 extends over 16 amino acids. The trim removed 5 bases at V and 3 bases at J, leaving 11 bases unmatched. Germline V gene data show CDR1 as SGHAT and CDR2 as FQNNGV. The CDR3 spells CASSPRTGTETDTQYF. The DNA of the CDR3 is TGTGCCAGCAGCCCTCGGACCGGGACAGAAACAGATACGCAGTATTTT.

The chain joins TRBV9 to TRBJ1-3; unclear D gene. The CDR3 runs 13 residues. Trimming stripped 0 bases from V and 4 bases from J, with 5 bases between. In germline, CDR1 is SGDLS, CDR2 YYNGEE. The CDR3 reads CASSVGVGNTIYF. CDR3 bases: TGTGCCAGCAGCGTAGGGGTAGGAAACACCATATATTTT.

This clonotype was detected many times. J is TRBJ1-1 and V is TRBV7-3; 7 bases match TRBD1. Germline CDR1 and CDR2: SGHTA and FQGTGA. V lost 4 bases, J lost 0 bases, and 2 bases stayed unmatched. The CDR3 consists of 14 residues. DNA of the CDR3: TGTGCCAGCAGCTCACAGGGGTTGAACACTGAAGCTTTCTTT. The encoded protein is CASSSQGLNTEAFF.